This TCR beta chain was captured by sequencing in a study of blood T cell repertoires in COVID-19. On the study more broadly: Collection of acute and convalescent COVID-19 samples took place in the United States, Italy and Spain.

This CDR3 has 16 amino acids. Germline assignment: CDR1 SGHTA and CDR2 FQGNSA. Deletions cut 5 bases from V and 4 bases from J, with 19 bases between. Original processing notes: Estimates of nucleated cell counts were drawn from the amplification of reference gene primers. Some clones are missing from TCRdb's copy, which holds only in-frame ones; the method was immunoSEQ multiplex PCR. The V and J calls and the clone size are those of that table, but D and trimming were determined from the DNA. The profile shows some 490,000 clones, roughly nine tenths of them singletons. Sequencing was carried out using PBMCs or T cells enriched from blood (not recorded which). This sequence was found in a woman aged 55-75 years who had recovered from COVID-19. The chain is built from TRBV7-2 and TRBJ2-3; TRBD1 might be the D (6 bases). CDR3 sequence reads: CASSQRGRKAPDTQYF. CDR3 in DNA: TGTGCCAGCAGCCAGAGGGGGAGAAAGGCTCCAGATACGCAGTATTTT. The entire variable domain, with the rest obtained from reference TRBV7-2 and TRBJ2-3, is as follows: GAGVSQSPSNKVTEKGKDVELRCDPISGHTALYWYRQSLGQGLEFLIYFQGNSAPDKSGLPSDRFSAERTGGSVSTLTIQRTQQEDSAVYLCASSQRGRKAPDTQYFGPGTRLTVL.